Given below is one TCR beta chain in context. It lacks a known antigen. No base-level quality is on record; no much larger clone is a single base apart. The trim is 6 bases for V and 14 bases for J, with a gap of 20 bases between the germline ends. The CDR3 covers 13 residues, taking in both the cysteine and the phenylalanine. The DNA shown is the 39-base CDR3, in frame from base 1. Instrument on record: Illumina NovaSeq 6000. TCRalpha and TCRbeta cDNA libraries were constructed by 5'RACE with constant-segment primers, with sample barcodes and unique molecular identifiers being introduced. RNA was extracted from every sample with Trizol reagent. Libraries were amplified in two PCR steps, with a second sample barcode and Illumina TruSeq adapters added in the second step. The libraries were sequenced on an Illumina NovaSeq using 2 x 150 bp paired-end reads. The paper's data handling went like this. Reads were demultiplexed and collapsed into UMI-guided consensus sequences with migec v1.2.7. Using mixcr v2.1.11, UMI consensuses were aligned to TRA and TRB V and J templates and then assembled into clonotypes. A clonotype was counted as expanded or contracted only if both edgeR and NoisET called the change significant, with noise models trained on biological replicates. edgeR calls used a false discovery rate-adjusted p below 0.01 and a log2 fold-change threshold of 1. As an exploratory analysis of dynamics, PCA with hierarchical clustering was applied to max-normalized trajectories of the 1000 most abundant clonotypes. Separately sequenced CD4+ and CD8+ repertoires were used to assign a CD4 or CD8 phenotype to each responding clone. The public reads were run again by TCRdb, first through fastp at Q25 and then through MiXCR, and only productive beta chains were kept. Identical CDR3 protein sequences are pooled into one entry, listed with their most common genes and DNA. What appears here as the V and J calls and clone size reflects TCRdb's work, not the paper's. The sample yields about 450,000 distinct CDR3 sequences; less than 25% were counted once. The ten largest clones add up to around 13% of the sample.

This record belongs to a study of T-cell memory formation after mild COVID-19 (dated by TCRdb to the early 2020s). Describing the broader study: Most TCR sequence clusters were specific to one of the two donors. The cohort comprised two young, previously healthy adult volunteers, one female and one male. In a couple of donors, T-cell clones that expanded and contracted after mild COVID-19 were followed by sequencing TCRalpha and TCRbeta repertoires longitudinally. The study at large found these results: Only a couple of mild cases were covered in the study, and larger cohorts including severe cases with pre-infection samples were considered necessary. Whether the second-wave clones peaking on day 37 were SARS-CoV-2 specific was not confirmed. Contracting CD4+ clones turned up mainly in the CM and EM memory subsets, whereas EMRA was where CD8+ clones were enriched. From day 15 to 85, contracting clones showed balanced CD4/CD8 phenotypes, whereas a second wave of clones that expanded from day 15 to 37 leaned towards CD4+. The detection of some responding clones in pre-infection memory suggests that pre-existing cross-reactive memory T cells joined the SARS-CoV-2 response.

Ficoll-Paque density gradient centrifugation was used to isolate PBMCs. The chain was built from TRBV12-3 or TRBV12-4 and TRBJ2-1; perhaps TRBD1 is the D gene, with 7 bases matching. The TCR was taken from an adult woman who had mild COVID-19 (a few samples of this study predate the infection). The sample titles of this study are shuffled in the database, so cell type and time point are left out; the donor was told from shared clones. The sequenced sample was PBMCs or a T cell subset sorted from them (not recorded which). CDR3 protein: CASRRPQGGREFF. The sequence in DNA is TGTGCCAGCAGACGACCGCAGGGGGGCAGAGAGTTCTTC.